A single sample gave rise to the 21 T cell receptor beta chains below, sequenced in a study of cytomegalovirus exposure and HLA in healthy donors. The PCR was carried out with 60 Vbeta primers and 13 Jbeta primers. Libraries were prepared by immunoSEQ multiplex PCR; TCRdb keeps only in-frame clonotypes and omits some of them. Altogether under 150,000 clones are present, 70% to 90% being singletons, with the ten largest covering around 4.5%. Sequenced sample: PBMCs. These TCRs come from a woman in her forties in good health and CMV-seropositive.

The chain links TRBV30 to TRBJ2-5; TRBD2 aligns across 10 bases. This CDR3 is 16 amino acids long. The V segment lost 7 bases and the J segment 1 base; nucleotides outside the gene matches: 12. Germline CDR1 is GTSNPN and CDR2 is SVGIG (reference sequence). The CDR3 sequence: CASTLRSGGGQETQYF. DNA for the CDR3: TGTGCCTCCACTCTGAGGAGCGGGGGGGGCCAAGAGACCCAGTACTTC.

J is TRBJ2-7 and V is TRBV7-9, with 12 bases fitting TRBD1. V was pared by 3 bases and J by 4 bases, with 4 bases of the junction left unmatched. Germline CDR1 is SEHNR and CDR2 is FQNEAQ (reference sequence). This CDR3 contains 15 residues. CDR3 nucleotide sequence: TGTGCCAGCAGCTTTAGGGACAGGGGGCTTTACGAGCAGTACTTC. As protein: CASSFRDRGLYEQYF. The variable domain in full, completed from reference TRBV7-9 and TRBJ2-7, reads DTGVSQNPRHKITKRGQNVTFRCDPISEHNRLYWYRQTLGQGPEFLTYFQNEAQLEKSRLLSDRFSAERPKGSFSTLEIQRTEQGDSAMYLCASSFRDRGLYEQYFGPGTRLTVT.

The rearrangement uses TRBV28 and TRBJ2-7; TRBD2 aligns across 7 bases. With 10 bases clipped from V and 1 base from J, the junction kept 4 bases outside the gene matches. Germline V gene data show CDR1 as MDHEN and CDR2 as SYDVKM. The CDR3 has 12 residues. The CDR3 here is CATGGGSYEQYF. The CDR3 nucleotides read TGTGCCACCGGGGGAGGGTCCTACGAGCAGTACTTC.

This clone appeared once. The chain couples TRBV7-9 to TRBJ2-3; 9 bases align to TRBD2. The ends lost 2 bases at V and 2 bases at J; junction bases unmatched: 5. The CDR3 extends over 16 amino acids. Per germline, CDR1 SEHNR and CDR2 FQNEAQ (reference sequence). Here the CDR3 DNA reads TGTGCCAGCAGCTTAAGGCGGGGGGGAACCACAGATACGCAGTATTTT. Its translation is CASSLRRGGTTDTQYF.

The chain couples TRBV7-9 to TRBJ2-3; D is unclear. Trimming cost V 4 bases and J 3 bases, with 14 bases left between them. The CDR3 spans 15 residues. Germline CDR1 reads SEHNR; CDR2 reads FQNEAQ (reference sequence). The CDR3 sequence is CASSSGWVGTDTQYF. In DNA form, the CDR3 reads TGTGCCAGCAGCTCTGGGTGGGTCGGGACAGATACGCAGTATTTT.

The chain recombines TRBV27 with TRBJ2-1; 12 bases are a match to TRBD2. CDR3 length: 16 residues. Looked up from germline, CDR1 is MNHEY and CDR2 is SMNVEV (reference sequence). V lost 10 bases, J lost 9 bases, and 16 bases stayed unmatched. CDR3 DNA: TGTGCCACCATTGGACTAGCGGGGAGAGGGTCGGTTGAGCAGTTCTTC. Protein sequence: CATIGLAGRGSVEQFF.

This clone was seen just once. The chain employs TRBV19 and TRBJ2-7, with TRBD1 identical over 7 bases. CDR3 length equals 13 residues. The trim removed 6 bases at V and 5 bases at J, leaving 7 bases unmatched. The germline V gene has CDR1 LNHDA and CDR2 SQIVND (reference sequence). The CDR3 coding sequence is TGTGCCAGTAGGGAAGGGGGCAGGAACGAGCAGTACTTC. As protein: CASREGGRNEQYF.

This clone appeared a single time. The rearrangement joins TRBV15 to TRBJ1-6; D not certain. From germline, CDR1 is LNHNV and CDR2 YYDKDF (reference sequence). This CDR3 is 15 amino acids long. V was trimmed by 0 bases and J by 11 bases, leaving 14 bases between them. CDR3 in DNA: TGTGCCACCAGCAGAGAGGTGTGGGCGGGGACACCCCTCCACTTT. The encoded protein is CATSREVWAGTPLHF.

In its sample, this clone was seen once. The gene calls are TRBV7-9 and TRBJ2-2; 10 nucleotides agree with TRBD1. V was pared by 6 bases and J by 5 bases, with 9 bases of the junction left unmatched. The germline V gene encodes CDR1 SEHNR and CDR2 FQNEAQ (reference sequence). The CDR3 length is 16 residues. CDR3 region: CASRPTGTGVTGELFF. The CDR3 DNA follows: TGTGCCAGCAGACCAACCGGGACAGGGGTTACCGGGGAGCTGTTTTTT.

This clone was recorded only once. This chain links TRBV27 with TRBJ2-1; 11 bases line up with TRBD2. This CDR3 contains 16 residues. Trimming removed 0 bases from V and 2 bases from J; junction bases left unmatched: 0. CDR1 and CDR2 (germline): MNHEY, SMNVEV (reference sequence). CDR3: CASSLSTSGTYNEQFF. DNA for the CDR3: TGTGCCAGCAGTTTATCGACTAGCGGGACCTACAATGAGCAGTTCTTC.

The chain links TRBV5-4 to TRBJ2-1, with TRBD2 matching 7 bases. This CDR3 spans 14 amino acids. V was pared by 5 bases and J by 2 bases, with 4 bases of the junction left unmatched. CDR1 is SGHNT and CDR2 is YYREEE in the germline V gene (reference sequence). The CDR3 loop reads CASSIRGAYNEQFF. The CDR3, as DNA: TGTGCCAGCAGTATTCGGGGGGCCTACAATGAGCAGTTCTTC.

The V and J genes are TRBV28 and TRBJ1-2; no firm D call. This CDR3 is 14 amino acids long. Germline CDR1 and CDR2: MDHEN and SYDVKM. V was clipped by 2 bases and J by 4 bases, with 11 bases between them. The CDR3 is CASSLAGRGYGYTF. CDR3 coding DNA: TGTGCCAGCAGTTTAGCGGGTCGCGGCTATGGCTACACCTTC.

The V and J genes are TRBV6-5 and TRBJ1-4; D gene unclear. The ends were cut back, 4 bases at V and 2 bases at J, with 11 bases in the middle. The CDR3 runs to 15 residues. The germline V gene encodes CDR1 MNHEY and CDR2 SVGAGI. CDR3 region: CASSFLTRTNEKLFF. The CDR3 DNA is TGTGCCAGCAGTTTTTTGACACGTACTAATGAAAAACTGTTTTTT.

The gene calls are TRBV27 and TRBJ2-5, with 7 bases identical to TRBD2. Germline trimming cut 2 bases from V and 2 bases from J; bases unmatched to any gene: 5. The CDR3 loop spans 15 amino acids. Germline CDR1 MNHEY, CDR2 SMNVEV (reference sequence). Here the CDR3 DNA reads TGTGCCAGCAGTTTAGCTAGCGGACCTCAAGAGACCCAGTACTTC. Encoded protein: CASSLASGPQETQYF.

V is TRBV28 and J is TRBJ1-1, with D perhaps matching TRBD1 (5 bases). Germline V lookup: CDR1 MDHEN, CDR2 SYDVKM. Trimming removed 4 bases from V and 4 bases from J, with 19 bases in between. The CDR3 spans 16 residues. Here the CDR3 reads CASSSEAGPGGTEAFF. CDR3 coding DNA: TGTGCCAGCAGTTCCGAGGCGGGACCGGGGGGCACTGAAGCTTTCTTT.

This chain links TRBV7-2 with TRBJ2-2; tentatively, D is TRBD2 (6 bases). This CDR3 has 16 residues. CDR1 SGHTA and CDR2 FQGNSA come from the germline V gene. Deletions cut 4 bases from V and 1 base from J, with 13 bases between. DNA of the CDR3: TGTGCCAGCAGCTACCGCGGGCGGGAGAACACCGGGGAGCTGTTTTTT. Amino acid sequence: CASSYRGRENTGELFF.

CDR3 sequence reads: CASGLFSESLTEAFF. The CDR3 DNA sequence: TGTGCTAGTGGTTTGTTTTCCGAGTCCCTCACTGAAGCTTTCTTT. The chain uses TRBV12-5 and TRBJ1-1, with no clear D. Germline V gene sequence: CDR1 LGHNT, CDR2 FRNRAP. This CDR3 contains 15 residues. The V gene lost 2 bases and the J gene lost 4 bases, with 14 bases spanning the gap.

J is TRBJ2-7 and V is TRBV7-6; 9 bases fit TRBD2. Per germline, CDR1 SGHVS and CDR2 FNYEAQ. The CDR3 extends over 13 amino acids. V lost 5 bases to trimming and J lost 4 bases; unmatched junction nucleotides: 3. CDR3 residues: CASSLSGSYEQYF. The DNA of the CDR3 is TGTGCCAGCAGCCTTAGCGGGAGTTACGAGCAGTACTTC.

The CDR3 region has the DNA TGTGCCAGCAGTTTATTCGGCCAGGATAATGAAAAACTGTTTTTT. Amino acids: CASSLFGQDNEKLFF. V is TRBV28 and J is TRBJ1-4; D is undetermined. Germline V CDR1 and CDR2: MDHEN, SYDVKM. The V gene lost 1 base and the J gene lost 4 bases, with 10 bases spanning the gap. The CDR3 contains 15 residues.

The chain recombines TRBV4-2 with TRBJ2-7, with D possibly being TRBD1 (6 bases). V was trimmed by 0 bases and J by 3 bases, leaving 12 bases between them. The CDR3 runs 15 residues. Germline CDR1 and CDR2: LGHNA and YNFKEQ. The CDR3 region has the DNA TGTGCCAGCAGCCAAGATTGGGCAGGGGACTACGAGCAGTACTTC. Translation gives CASSQDWAGDYEQYF.

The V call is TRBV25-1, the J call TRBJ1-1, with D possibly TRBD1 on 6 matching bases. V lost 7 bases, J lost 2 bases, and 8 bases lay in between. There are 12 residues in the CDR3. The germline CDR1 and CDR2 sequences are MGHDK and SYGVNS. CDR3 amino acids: CASKQGNTEAFF. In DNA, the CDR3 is TGTGCCAGCAAACAGGGCAACACTGAAGCTTTCTTT.